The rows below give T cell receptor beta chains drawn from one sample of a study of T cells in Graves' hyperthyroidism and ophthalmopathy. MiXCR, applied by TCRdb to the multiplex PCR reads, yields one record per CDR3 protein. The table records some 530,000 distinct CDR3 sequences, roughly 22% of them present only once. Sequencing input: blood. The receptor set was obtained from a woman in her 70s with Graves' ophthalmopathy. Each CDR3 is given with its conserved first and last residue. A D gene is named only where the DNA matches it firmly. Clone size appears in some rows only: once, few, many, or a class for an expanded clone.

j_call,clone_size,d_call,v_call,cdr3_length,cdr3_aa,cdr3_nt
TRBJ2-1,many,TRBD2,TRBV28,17,CASSRAPTSGSFDEQFF,TGTGCCAGCAGTCGCGCCCCTACTAGCGGGAGTTTCGATGAGCAGTTCTTC
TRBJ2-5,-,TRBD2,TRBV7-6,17,CASSLRTSGKEEKTQYF,TGTGCCAGCAGCTTAAGGACTAGCGGGAAGGAGGAAAAGACCCAGTACTTC
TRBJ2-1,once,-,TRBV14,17,CASSQVNRRFGMGEQFF,TGTGCCAGCAGCCAAGTCAACAGGAGGTTTGGTATGGGTGAGCAGTTCTTC
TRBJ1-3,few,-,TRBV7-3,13,CASSSTAGNTIYF,TGTGCCAGCAGCTCTACAGCGGGAAACACCATATATTTT
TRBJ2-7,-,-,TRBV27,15,CASSSLVGSNYEQYF,TGTGCCAGCAGTTCCCTGGTGGGCTCCAACTACGAGCAGTACTTC
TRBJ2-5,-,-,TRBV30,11,CAWTQEETQYF,TGTGCCTGGACACAGGAAGAGACCCAGTACTTC
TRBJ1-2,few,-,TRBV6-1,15,CASSEMALGPSSYTF,TGTGCCAGCAGTGAAATGGCCTTAGGACCTAGTTCCTACACCTTC
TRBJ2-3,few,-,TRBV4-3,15,CASSPLAGPPNTQYF,TGCGCCAGCAGCCCCCTGGCGGGGCCCCCGAATACGCAGTATTTT
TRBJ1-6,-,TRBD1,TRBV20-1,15,CSAASGTGSNSPLHF,TGCAGTGCTGCCTCCGGGACAGGGTCGAACTCACCCCTCCACTTT
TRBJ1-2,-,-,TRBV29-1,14,CSVVGTNTVDGYTF,TGCAGCGTGGTGGGGACTAATACCGTTGATGGCTACACCTTC
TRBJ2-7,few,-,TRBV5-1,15,CASSLADVNANEQYF,TGCGCCAGCAGCTTGGCCGATGTCAACGCGAACGAGCAGTACTTC
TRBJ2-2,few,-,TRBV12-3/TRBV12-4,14,CASRGQTPTGELFF,TGTGCCAGCAGAGGACAGACACCCACCGGGGAGCTGTTTTTT
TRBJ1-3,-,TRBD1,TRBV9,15,CASSLGDRESNTIYF,TGTGCCAGCAGCTTAGGCGACAGGGAGAGTAACACCATATATTTT
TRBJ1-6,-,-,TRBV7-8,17,CASSLSWRKGGNSPLHF,TGTGCCAGCAGCTTATCATGGAGGAAAGGGGGAAATTCACCCCTCCACTTT
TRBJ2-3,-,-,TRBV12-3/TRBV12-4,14,CASRDFPPTDTQYF,TGTGCCAGCCGGGACTTCCCCCCCACAGATACGCAGTATTTT
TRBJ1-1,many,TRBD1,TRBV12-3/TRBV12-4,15,CASRSTGLVNTEAFF,TGTGCCAGCAGGTCGACAGGGTTGGTGAACACTGAAGCTTTCTTT
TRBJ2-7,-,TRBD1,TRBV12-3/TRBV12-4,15,CASSLWRQGPTEQYF,TGTGCCAGCAGTTTATGGAGACAGGGGCCCACCGAGCAGTACTTC